The 30 T cell receptor beta chains in this list originate from one sample, sequenced in a study of blood T cells in healthy people across ages. Next came a second PCR, run for about 6 to 12 cycles, which used a sample-barcoded 5' primer along with a J-beta primer mix. TCRdb recomputed calls from the 5' RACE reads with MiXCR, one row per CDR3 protein. This sample has about 800,000 distinct CDR3 sequences; 20% to 30% occur once, and the top ten carry 3% to 4%. This sample also appeared in a second study, on T cells of mothers and their children.

Sample: blood. These receptors originate from a boy aged 10-17 years in good health.

The chain is built from TRBV7-2 and TRBJ2-3; TRBD2 aligns across 9 bases. CDR3 length: 15 residues. J lost 1 base, V lost 3 bases, and 2 bases had no gene match. The V gene's germline CDR1 is SGHTA and CDR2 FQGNSA. The CDR3 sequence: CASSFAGGRTDTQYF. In DNA form, the CDR3 reads TGTGCCAGCAGCTTCGCGGGGGGGCGCACAGATACGCAGTATTTT.

This clonotype was seen more than once but under ten times. The rearrangement uses TRBV21-1 and TRBJ2-7. TRBV21-1 has pseudogene status. This CDR3 has 14 residues. The CDR3 sequence: CASSKDYSSYEQYF. CDR3 DNA sequence: TGTGCCAGCAGCAAAGATTACAGTTCCTACGAGCAGTACTTC.

In its sample, this clonotype was seen once. The J gene is TRBJ1-2, the V gene TRBV7-9; the match to TRBD1 covers 7 bases. The ends lost 4 bases at V and 3 bases at J; junction bases unmatched: 5. Germline CDR1 and CDR2: SEHNR and FQNEAQ (reference sequence). The CDR3 is 14 amino acids. The CDR3 loop is CASSSGQAYYGYTF. The CDR3 DNA is TGTGCCAGCAGCTCTGGACAGGCATACTATGGCTACACCTTC.

There are a few counts of this clonotype. The chain carries TRBV7-9 and TRBJ2-5; 10 bases agree with TRBD1. Germline V CDR1 and CDR2: SEHNR, FQNEAQ (reference sequence). With 4 bases clipped from V and 5 bases from J, the junction kept 19 bases outside the gene matches. The CDR3 length is 19 residues. The CDR3 bases are TGTGCCAGCAGCTCTGATGAGGGACAGGGGCTTGTAAGGACGGAGACCCAGTACTTC. Amino acid sequence: CASSSDEGQGLVRTETQYF.

This chain uses TRBV28 with TRBJ2-7; the D gene is possibly TRBD2 (5 bases). Trimming shortened V by 2 bases and J by 2 bases, and 7 bases separated the two germline ends. The germline CDR1 and CDR2 sequences are MDHEN and SYDVKM. The length of the CDR3 is 13 residues. CDR3 DNA sequence: TGTGCCAGCAGTTTAGACTACCCCTACGAGCAGTACTTC. Its translation is CASSLDYPYEQYF.

The CDR3 bases are TGTGCCAGCAGCCAAGGGACCACAGGAACCTCCTACGAGCAGTACTTC. Amino acid sequence: CASSQGTTGTSYEQYF. The chain employs TRBV11-2 and TRBJ2-7, with D perhaps TRBD1 or TRBD2 (5 bases each). Germline CDR1 reads SGHAT; CDR2 reads FQNNGV. The CDR3 is 16 amino acids. Trimming took off 5 bases at V and 0 bases at J, with 17 bases between the two ends.

V is TRBV3-1 and J is TRBJ2-5, with a tentative D call TRBD1 (6 bases). The J call is doubtful: the DNA matches TRBJ2-1 better. CDR1 is LGHDT, CDR2 YNNKEL, per germline (reference sequence). This CDR3 has 16 residues. The CDR3 bases are TGTGCCAGCAGCCGGTTATCAGGGGTGGCCTACAATGAGCAGTTCTTC. It encodes CASSRLSGVAYNEQFF.

This clonotype was observed a handful of times. V gene TRBV7-2 combines with J gene TRBJ1-3; D uncertain. Germline loops: CDR1 SGHTA, CDR2 FQGNSA. V was cut by 5 bases and J by 0 bases, with 8 bases left in between. This CDR3 has 14 amino acids. CDR3 in DNA: TGTGCCAGCAGCCACGGGCCCTCTGGAAACACCATATATTTT. It translates to CASSHGPSGNTIYF.

This clonotype was detected only a few times. The V and J genes are TRBV7-6 and TRBJ1-6; D might be TRBD1 (6 bases). Trimming pared 1 base from V and 10 bases from J, leaving 14 bases between. This CDR3 spans 15 amino acids. The V gene's germline CDR1 is SGHVS and CDR2 FNYEAQ. CDR3 nucleotide sequence: TGTGCCAGCAGCTTAGGGGGGCAGGTACGATCACCCCTCCACTTT. Its translation is CASSLGGQVRSPLHF.

The sample holds a few counts of this clonotype. This chain links TRBV6-5 with TRBJ2-2; TRBD1 agrees at 8 bases. Germline lookup yields CDR1 MNHEY and CDR2 SVGAGI. The CDR3 totals 14 residues. V was clipped by 4 bases and J by 16 bases; unmatched bases: 14. The CDR3 DNA reads as TGTGCCAGCAGTTGGGACAGGCTGACCCTAACCCCGTTTTTT. Protein sequence: CASSWDRLTLTPFF.

The chain is built from TRBV11-2 and TRBJ2-5; D is undetermined. With the DNA end fitting TRBJ2-7 better, the J assignment may be wrong. CDR3 length equals 15 residues. CDR1 is SGHAT and CDR2 is FQNNGV in the germline V gene. The DNA for the CDR3 is TGTGCCAGCAGTAATCGGCAGAAATCATCCTACGAGCAGTACTTC. Protein product: CASSNRQKSSYEQYF.

Turning to this clonotype: This could be a read error, since a much larger clone is one nucleotide away. The chain employs TRBV4-3 and TRBJ2-5; 10 nucleotides agree with TRBD1. Germline V lookup: CDR1 LGHNA, CDR2 YSLEER. This CDR3 region has 15 residues. The ends lost 0 bases at V and 5 bases at J; junction bases unmatched: 3. As DNA, the CDR3 is TGCGCCAGCAGCCAAGAGACAGGGGGCCAGGAGACCCAGTACTTC. Translating gives CASSQETGGQETQYF.

J is TRBJ2-5 and V is TRBV6-6; D is undetermined. The V gene lost 0 bases and the J gene lost 3 bases, with 8 bases spanning the gap. CDR1 is MNHNY, CDR2 SVGAGI, per germline (reference sequence). CDR3 length: 14 residues. In DNA form, the CDR3 reads TGTGCCAGCAGTTACTCGGGGATCGAAGAGACCCAGTACTTC. This sequence encodes CASSYSGIEETQYF.

In this sample, this clonotype turned up many times. CDR3 bases: TGCAGCGTTGAAGGGGTGACTAAACGAGAGACCCAGTACTTC. It specifies CSVEGVTKRETQYF. The chain carries TRBV29-1 and TRBJ2-5, with a tentative D call TRBD2 (5 bases). This CDR3 is 14 amino acids long. Germline V gives CDR1 SQVTM, CDR2 ANQGSEA. Trimming stripped 1 base from V and 4 bases from J, with 13 bases between. The complete variable domain, with remaining parts taken from reference TRBV29-1 and TRBJ2-5, reads SAVISQKPSRDICQRGTSLTIQCQVDSQVTMMFWYRQQPGQSLTLIATANQGSEATYESGFVIDKFPISRPNLTFSTLTVSNMSPEDSSIYLCSVEGVTKRETQYFGPGTRLLVL.

This clonotype was counted ten times or more. The chain is built from TRBV7-2 and TRBJ2-1, with TRBD1 identical over 9 bases. V trimming: 5 bases; J trimming: 6 bases; junction bases outside the gene matches: 2. Germline V lookup: CDR1 SGHTA, CDR2 FQGNSA. The CDR3 runs to 13 residues. The CDR3 DNA follows: TGTGCCAGCAGCCGGGACAGGGTCAATGAGCAGTTCTTC. Translation: CASSRDRVNEQFF.

The chain employs TRBV6-2 or TRBV6-3 and TRBJ2-5; 7 positions match TRBD1. V was clipped by 5 bases and J by 4 bases; unmatched bases: 4. Germline V CDR1 and CDR2: MNHEY, SVGEGT. This CDR3 contains 13 residues. The CDR3 here is CASSTNRGETQYF. The CDR3 region has the DNA TGTGCCAGCAGTACCAACAGGGGAGAGACCCAGTACTTC.

This clonotype has only a few counts. The chain has TRBV11-2 and TRBJ2-7; D gene ambiguous. Deletions cut 1 base from V and 0 bases from J, with 10 bases between. This CDR3 has 15 residues. Germline V gene sequence: CDR1 SGHAT, CDR2 FQNNGV. CDR3 nucleotide sequence: TGTGCCAGCAGCTTAGGGCTGCGGACCTCCTACGAGCAGTACTTC. Residues: CASSLGLRTSYEQYF.

This clonotype was observed a handful of times. The rearrangement links TRBV20-1 to TRBJ2-1, with TRBD2 matching over 10 bases. This CDR3 region has 14 residues. With 4 bases clipped from V and 7 bases from J, the junction kept 7 bases outside the gene matches. From germline, CDR1 is DFQATT and CDR2 SNEGSKA (reference sequence). The CDR3 is CSANPLAGANEQFF. CDR3 coding DNA: TGCAGTGCTAACCCGCTAGCGGGGGCAAATGAGCAGTTCTTC.

The chain employs TRBV14 and TRBJ2-7, with 8 positions matching TRBD2. CDR1 SGHDN and CDR2 FVKESK come from the germline V gene. This CDR3 spans 13 amino acids. V was pared by 6 bases and J by 3 bases, with 4 bases of the junction left unmatched. The CDR3 nucleotides are TGTGCCAGCAGACGGGAGGGCTTCTACGAGCAGTACTTC. Its translation is CASRREGFYEQYF.

The V call is TRBV25-1, the J call TRBJ1-2, with D uncertain. This CDR3 region has 11 residues. CDR1 and CDR2 from the germline V gene are MGHDK and SYGVNS. V lost 8 bases and J 2 bases, leaving 6 bases between the germline ends. This CDR3 is CASLNNYGYTF. DNA of the CDR3: TGTGCCAGCCTCAACAACTATGGCTACACCTTC.

This clonotype was observed a handful of times. V gene TRBV7-3 combines with J gene TRBJ1-6, with 7 bases lining up with TRBD1. Germline-derived CDR1 and CDR2 are SGHTA and FQGTGA. The CDR3 loop spans 14 amino acids. The trim removed 5 bases at V and 8 bases at J, leaving 6 bases unmatched. The CDR3 loop reads CASSLGQADSPLHF. In DNA, the CDR3 is TGTGCCAGCAGCCTCGGACAGGCGGATTCACCCCTCCACTTT.

The chain links TRBV27 to TRBJ2-7; a possible D gene is TRBD2 (5 bases). CDR1 and CDR2 (germline): MNHEY, SMNVEV (reference sequence). Deletions cut 4 bases from V and 3 bases from J, with 10 bases between. The CDR3 covers 13 residues. CDR3 in DNA: TGTGCCAGCAGTTCGGCCGAGGGCTACGAGCAGTACTTC. This gives the protein CASSSAEGYEQYF.

CDR3 residues: CSVTSRTSSDYEQYF. CDR3 nucleotide sequence: TGCAGCGTGACCAGCCGGACTTCTTCAGACTACGAGCAGTACTTC. The chain recombines TRBV29-1 with TRBJ2-7; D may be TRBD2 (5 bases). V gave up 6 bases and J gave up 3 bases, with 21 bases separating them. Germline assignment: CDR1 SQVTM and CDR2 ANQGSEA. CDR3 size: 15 residues.

This clonotype was found a few times. This chain joins TRBV27 and TRBJ1-4; D ambiguous. This CDR3 spans 15 amino acids. Trimming cost V 0 bases and J 8 bases, with 13 bases left between them. Germline V lookup: CDR1 MNHEY, CDR2 SMNVEV (reference sequence). This CDR3 is CASSLSGSPWEKLFF. CDR3 sequence (DNA): TGTGCCAGCAGTTTATCCGGGAGCCCTTGGGAAAAACTGTTTTTT.

This clonotype was recorded only once. This rearrangement joins TRBV18 to TRBJ2-5; 7 nucleotides agree with TRBD1. In germline, CDR1 is KGHSH, CDR2 LQKENI. This CDR3 is built from 15 residues. With 4 bases clipped from V and 5 bases from J, the junction kept 10 bases outside the gene matches. The CDR3 region has the DNA TGTGCCAGCTCACGAAGGGACAGCCCTGGGGAGACCCAGTACTTC. Encoded protein: CASSRRDSPGETQYF.

The chain has TRBV2 and TRBJ1-5; D call uncertain. Trimming stripped 1 base from V and 4 bases from J, with 8 bases between. The CDR3 length is 14 residues. Germline V gene data show CDR1 as SNHLY and CDR2 as FYNNEI. As DNA, the CDR3 is TGTGCCAGCAGTGAAGACCTTTTAAATCAGCCCCAGCATTTT. Amino acids: CASSEDLLNQPQHF.

This clonotype has more than one count but fewer than ten. The chain links TRBV28 to TRBJ2-2, with TRBD2 matching 8 bases. The CDR3 is made up of 15 amino acids. Trimming removed 2 bases from V and 4 bases from J; junction bases left unmatched: 3. Germline loops: CDR1 MDHEN, CDR2 SYDVKM. The CDR3 region is CASSLRGGATGELFF. For the CDR3, the DNA is TGTGCCAGCAGTTTACGGGGGGGCGCCACCGGGGAGCTGTTTTTT.

With regard to this clonotype: The junction does not match germline at one end; this may be a read error. The V call is TRBV28, the J call TRBJ2-1, with TRBD2 matching over 9 bases. CDR1 is MDHEN and CDR2 is SYDVKM in the germline V gene. The CDR3 runs 15 residues. CDR3 sequence: CASSFPAGGRGEQHF. As DNA, the CDR3 is TGTGCCAGCAGTTTCCCCGCGGGGGGGAGGGGCGAGCAGCACTTC.

In regard to this clonotype: A read error may produce the germline difference seen at one junction end. The chain carries TRBV29-1 and TRBJ2-5; 11 bases are shared with TRBD2. The CDR3 has 14 amino acids. The V gene's germline CDR1 is SQVTM and CDR2 ANQGSEA. CDR3 sequence: CSLDSTSGGGTQYF. DNA for the CDR3: TGCAGCCTTGACAGTACTAGCGGGGGTGGGACCCAGTACTTC.

CDR3 in DNA: TGTGCCAGCAGCTTATCGCAGGGGGCTAGCAATCAGCCCCAGCATTTT. This codes for CASSLSQGASNQPQHF. This chain connects TRBV11-2 to TRBJ1-5; TRBD1 matches 8 bases. The germline CDR1 and CDR2 sequences are SGHAT and FQNNGV. J gave up 0 bases and V 2 bases, and 3 bases lay outside the gene matches. The CDR3 consists of 16 residues.